The clone carrying this TCR beta chain was observed once. The target antigen is unknown. Other nucleotide sequences in the sample specify the same CDR3. CDR1 LNHDA and CDR2 SQIVND come from the germline V gene (reference sequence). CDR3 length: 14 amino acids. V lost 6 bases, J lost 1 base, and 10 bases lay in between. The data stem from a study of T cell responses to AZD1222 COVID-19 vaccine. Findings and caveats of the study: Researchers took repertoire samples only after the peak T cell response had come.

The repertoire was sequenced with immunoSEQ multiplex PCR; TCRdb's copy has only in-frame clones and lacks some. The table lists about 150,000 clones, roughly 92% of them singletons. This clonotype was sampled from an adult in good health. The chain couples TRBV19 to TRBJ1-3; D is unresolved. The sample consisted of peripheral blood, taken on day 0 of AZD1222 vaccination. CDR3 nucleotide sequence: TGTGCCAGTAGAACGGGCGGATCTGGAAACACCATATATTTT. This translates into CASRTGGSGNTIYF.